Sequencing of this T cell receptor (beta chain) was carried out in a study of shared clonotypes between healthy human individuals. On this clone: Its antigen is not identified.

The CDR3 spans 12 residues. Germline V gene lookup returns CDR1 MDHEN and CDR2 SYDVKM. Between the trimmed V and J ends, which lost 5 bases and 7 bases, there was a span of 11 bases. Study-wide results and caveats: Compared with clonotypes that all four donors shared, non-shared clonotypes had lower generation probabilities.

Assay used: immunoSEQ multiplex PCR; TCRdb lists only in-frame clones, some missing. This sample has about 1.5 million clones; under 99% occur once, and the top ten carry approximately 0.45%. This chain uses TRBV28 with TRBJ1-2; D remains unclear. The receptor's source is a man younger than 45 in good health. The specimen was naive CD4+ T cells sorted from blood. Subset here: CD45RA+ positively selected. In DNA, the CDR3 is TGTGCCAGCAGTCATACGAGGGTTGGCTACACCTTC. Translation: CASSHTRVGYTF.